A selection of T cell receptor beta chains follows, all from one sample in a study of regulatory T cells in long-lasting Graves disease. One entry per CDR3 protein, called by TCRdb with MiXCR from the multiplex PCR reads. The sample carries 350,000 to 450,000 distinct CDR3 sequences, 15% recorded once. This sample also appeared in a second study, on T cells in Graves' hyperthyroidism and ophthalmopathy.

Specimen: peripheral blood mononuclear cells (PBMCs), collected at new diagnosis, from a patient treated with antithyroid drugs. Source of these receptors: a woman aged 25 to 39 with Graves disease. Each CDR3 is given with its conserved first and last residue. A D gene is named only where the DNA matches it firmly. Only some rows state a clone size, as once, few, many or a class for expanded clones.

D gene: TRBD2
clone size: many
J gene: TRBJ2-1
V gene: TRBV6-1
CDR3 protein: CASWGGAHNEQFF
CDR3 DNA: TGTGCTTCCTGGGGAGGGGCCCACAATGAGCAGTTCTTC

D gene: NA
clone size: many
J gene: TRBJ2-7
V gene: TRBV5-1
CDR3 protein: CASSLAAGFAYEQYF
CDR3 DNA: TGCGCCAGCAGCTTGGCGGCGGGGTTTGCCTACGAGCAGTACTTC

D gene: TRBD2
clone size: many
J gene: TRBJ2-1
V gene: TRBV6-1
CDR3 protein: CASSDGSGSYNEQFF
CDR3 DNA: TGTGCCAGCAGTGACGGTAGCGGGTCATACAATGAGCAGTTCTTC

D gene: TRBD2
clone size: many
J gene: TRBJ2-3
V gene: TRBV28
CDR3 protein: CASSWGTSGSTDTQYF
CDR3 DNA: TGTGCCAGCAGTTGGGGGACTAGCGGCTCCACAGATACGCAGTATTTT

D gene: NA
clone size: many
J gene: TRBJ2-7
V gene: TRBV7-9
CDR3 protein: CASSPPSGRAVNEQYF
CDR3 DNA: TGTGCCAGCAGCCCACCTTCGGGTAGGGCCGTCAACGAGCAGTACTTC

D gene: NA
clone size: NA
J gene: TRBJ1-1
V gene: TRBV5-1
CDR3 protein: CASSLSGGDTEAFF
CDR3 DNA: TGCGCCAGCAGCTTGTCGGGAGGGGACACTGAAGCTTTCTTT

D gene: TRBD2
clone size: many
J gene: TRBJ2-7
V gene: TRBV3-1
CDR3 protein: CASSQGGSAGGLSSEQYF
CDR3 DNA: TGTGCCAGCAGCCAAGGGGGCTCAGCGGGAGGGCTCTCCTCCGAGCAGTACTTC

D gene: TRBD1
clone size: many
J gene: TRBJ1-2
V gene: TRBV12-3/TRBV12-4
CDR3 protein: CASSRGQGAGYTF
CDR3 DNA: TGTGCCAGCAGTCGCGGACAGGGAGCTGGCTACACCTTC

D gene: TRBD2
clone size: NA
J gene: TRBJ2-7
V gene: TRBV6-2/TRBV6-3
CDR3 protein: CASSYHGGTYEQYF
CDR3 DNA: TGTGCCAGCAGTTACCACGGGGGGACCTACGAGCAGTACTTC

D gene: NA
clone size: many
J gene: TRBJ2-6
V gene: TRBV27
CDR3 protein: CATRGSGANVLTF
CDR3 DNA: TGTGCCACCCGGGGCTCTGGGGCCAACGTCCTGACTTTC

D gene: TRBD1
clone size: NA
J gene: TRBJ2-7
V gene: TRBV6-2/TRBV6-3
CDR3 protein: CASSQGSTGSDEQYF
CDR3 DNA: TGTGCCAGCAGTCAGGGTTCGACAGGGAGTGACGAGCAGTACTTC

D gene: NA
clone size: NA
J gene: TRBJ2-7
V gene: TRBV10-3
CDR3 protein: CAISPAGTPYERYF
CDR3 DNA: TGTGCCATCAGTCCAGCGGGCACCCCCTACGAGCGGTACTTC

D gene: NA
clone size: many
J gene: TRBJ2-7
V gene: TRBV2
CDR3 protein: CASSEVSALKGYEQYF
CDR3 DNA: TGTGCCAGCAGTGAAGTATCGGCCCTCAAGGGATACGAGCAGTACTTC

D gene: TRBD2
clone size: many
J gene: TRBJ2-1
V gene: TRBV20-1
CDR3 protein: CSARGPGLAGGSSYNEQFF
CDR3 DNA: TGCAGTGCTAGGGGACCGGGACTAGCGGGAGGAAGCTCCTACAATGAGCAGTTCTTC

D gene: NA
clone size: many
J gene: TRBJ2-5
V gene: TRBV10-3
CDR3 protein: CAIRTGRETQYF
CDR3 DNA: TGTGCCATAAGGACCGGACGGGAGACCCAGTACTTC

D gene: NA
clone size: many
J gene: TRBJ2-5
V gene: TRBV4-1
CDR3 protein: CASSLQARGIQETQYF
CDR3 DNA: TGCGCCAGCAGCCTCCAGGCTCGCGGCATCCAAGAGACCCAGTACTTC

D gene: TRBD1
clone size: many
J gene: TRBJ2-5
V gene: TRBV12-3/TRBV12-4
CDR3 protein: CASSLWDRGLGETQYF
CDR3 DNA: TGTGCCAGCAGTTTATGGGACAGGGGGCTGGGGGAGACCCAGTACTTC

D gene: TRBD1
clone size: few
J gene: TRBJ1-5
V gene: TRBV29-1
CDR3 protein: CSVVSGTGLNQPQHF
CDR3 DNA: TGCAGCGTTGTCTCCGGGACAGGGTTGAATCAGCCCCAGCATTTT

D gene: TRBD1
clone size: few
J gene: TRBJ2-7
V gene: TRBV27
CDR3 protein: CASRSTGGLGYEQYF
CDR3 DNA: TGTGCCAGCAGGTCTACAGGGGGCTTGGGCTACGAGCAGTACTTC

D gene: NA
clone size: NA
J gene: TRBJ2-1
V gene: TRBV12-3/TRBV12-4
CDR3 protein: CASSSYNEQLF
CDR3 DNA: TGTGCCAGCAGCTCATACAATGAGCAGCTCTTC

D gene: NA
clone size: NA
J gene: TRBJ2-3
V gene: TRBV29-1
CDR3 protein: CSVSEVARSTDTQYF
CDR3 DNA: TGCAGCGTATCAGAGGTGGCAAGATCCACAGATACGCAGTATTTT

D gene: NA
clone size: few
J gene: TRBJ1-1
V gene: TRBV15
CDR3 protein: CATTLGVGTEAFF
CDR3 DNA: TGTGCCACCACCCTTGGGGTGGGCACTGAAGCTTTCTTT

D gene: TRBD1
clone size: NA
J gene: TRBJ2-3
V gene: TRBV4-1
CDR3 protein: CASSRIQGAKTDTQYF
CDR3 DNA: TGCGCCAGCAGCCGAATTCAGGGGGCAAAGACAGATACGCAGTATTTT

D gene: NA
clone size: many
J gene: TRBJ2-1
V gene: TRBV7-9
CDR3 protein: CASSGPDSYNEQFF
CDR3 DNA: TGTGCCAGCAGCGGGCCGGATTCCTACAATGAGCAGTTCTTC

D gene: NA
clone size: NA
J gene: TRBJ1-1
V gene: TRBV2
CDR3 protein: CASSTGGWMNTEAFF
CDR3 DNA: TGTGCCAGCTCGACGGGGGGCTGGATGAACACTGAAGCTTTCTTT

D gene: TRBD1
clone size: many
J gene: TRBJ2-7
V gene: TRBV5-1
CDR3 protein: CASSLGYRGQQIDEQYF
CDR3 DNA: TGCGCCAGCAGCTTGGGGTATAGGGGACAGCAGATTGACGAGCAGTACTTC

D gene: NA
clone size: NA
J gene: TRBJ1-5
V gene: TRBV20-1
CDR3 protein: CSASWGDQPQHF
CDR3 DNA: TGCAGTGCTAGTTGGGGCGATCAGCCCCAGCATTTT

D gene: TRBD1
clone size: NA
J gene: TRBJ2-5
V gene: TRBV25-1
CDR3 protein: CASSADRGSGTQYF
CDR3 DNA: TGTGCCAGCAGTGCGGACAGGGGCTCCGGGACCCAGTACTTC

D gene: NA
clone size: many
J gene: TRBJ2-1
V gene: TRBV20-1
CDR3 protein: CSAPRGSRAYNEQFF
CDR3 DNA: TGCAGTGCCCCGCGAGGGAGTCGGGCCTACAATGAGCAGTTCTTC

D gene: NA
clone size: few
J gene: TRBJ1-5
V gene: TRBV30
CDR3 protein: CAWSGTEYSNQPQHF
CDR3 DNA: TGTGCCTGGAGTGGGACAGAATATAGCAATCAGCCCCAGCATTTT

D gene: NA
clone size: many
J gene: TRBJ1-6
V gene: TRBV3-1
CDR3 protein: CASSRRGAYRDSPLHF
CDR3 DNA: TGTGCCAGCAGCCGCCGGGGCGCCTATCGTGATTCACCCCTCCACTTT

D gene: NA
clone size: NA
J gene: TRBJ2-1
V gene: TRBV12-3/TRBV12-4
CDR3 protein: CASSQFGSSVEHEQFF
CDR3 DNA: TGTGCCAGCAGTCAATTCGGATCCTCCGTGGAGCATGAGCAGTTCTTC

D gene: TRBD2
clone size: NA
J gene: TRBJ2-3
V gene: TRBV9
CDR3 protein: CASGGGTNTDTQYF
CDR3 DNA: TGTGCCAGCGGAGGTGGGACTAACACAGATACGCAGTATTTT

D gene: TRBD2
clone size: many
J gene: TRBJ2-7
V gene: TRBV3-1
CDR3 protein: CASSSGRREQYF
CDR3 DNA: TGTGCCAGCAGCAGCGGGAGGCGGGAGCAGTACTTC

D gene: NA
clone size: many
J gene: TRBJ2-1
V gene: TRBV7-6
CDR3 protein: CASSPDLGSNEQFF
CDR3 DNA: TGTGCCAGCAGCCCGGATCTTGGGAGCAATGAGCAGTTCTTC

D gene: TRBD2
clone size: NA
J gene: TRBJ2-1
V gene: TRBV7-8
CDR3 protein: CASSASGSSGNEQFF
CDR3 DNA: TGTGCCAGCAGCGCGAGCGGGAGTTCGGGGAATGAGCAGTTCTTC

D gene: NA
clone size: many
J gene: TRBJ1-5
V gene: TRBV6-5
CDR3 protein: CASSYSTPRSNQPQHF
CDR3 DNA: TGTGCCAGCAGTTACTCGACTCCTCGTAGCAATCAGCCCCAGCATTTT

D gene: TRBD2
clone size: few
J gene: TRBJ2-2
V gene: TRBV7-3
CDR3 protein: CASSAWTSGNTGELFF
CDR3 DNA: TGTGCCAGCAGCGCCTGGACTAGCGGGAACACCGGGGAGCTGTTTTTT

D gene: TRBD1
clone size: NA
J gene: TRBJ2-7
V gene: TRBV5-1
CDR3 protein: CASRQGAGTSYEQYF
CDR3 DNA: TGCGCCAGCCGACAGGGGGCAGGGACTTCCTACGAGCAGTACTTC

D gene: TRBD1
clone size: once
J gene: TRBJ2-2
V gene: TRBV4-1
CDR3 protein: CASSQANRGWNTGELFF
CDR3 DNA: TGCGCCAGCAGCCAAGCCAACAGGGGGTGGAACACCGGGGAGCTGTTTTTT